A selection of T cell receptor beta chains follows, all from one sample in a study of blood T cells in healthy people across ages. TCRdb re-analysed the 5' RACE reads in MiXCR, keeping a single row per CDR3 protein. The table lists 1.5 million to 2 million distinct CDR3 sequences, 25% to 30% of them singletons. The sequencing sample was made of blood. These receptors were obtained from a woman younger than 45 in good health. Each CDR3 is given with its conserved first and last residue. Fields, in order: V gene, J gene, clone size, D gene, CDR3 protein, CDR3 DNA. The D gene is left open where the match is weak. Clone sizes are given selectively: once, few, many, or a class where the clone is expanded.

>TRBV2|TRBJ2-7|few|TRBD2
CASSDLPSGSVIHEQYF
TGTGCCAGCAGTGATTTGCCTAGCGGGAGCGTGATCCACGAGCAGTACTTC
>TRBV2|TRBJ1-6|few|TRBD1
CASIRDRGPNNSPLHF
TGTGCCAGCATTAGGGACAGGGGACCCAATAATTCACCCCTCCACTTT
>TRBV20-1|TRBJ2-7|few|TRBD2
CSARGLAGDHEQYF
TGCAGTGCTAGAGGGCTAGCGGGAGACCACGAGCAGTACTTC
>TRBV15|TRBJ2-1|-|TRBD2
CATTRGLAGEDEQFF
TGTGCCACCACCCGGGGACTAGCGGGAGAGGATGAGCAGTTCTTC
>TRBV2|TRBJ2-7|few|TRBD2
CAASGGNNYEQYF
TGTGCCGCCAGCGGGGGGAATAACTACGAGCAGTACTTC
>TRBV20-1|TRBJ1-2|many|-
CSARGRGGATGYTF
TGCAGTGCTAGAGGCCGCGGGGGCGCAACTGGCTACACCTTC
>TRBV12-3/TRBV12-4|TRBJ2-3|few|-
CASSPRANTDTQYF
TGTGCCAGCAGTCCTCGGGCCAACACAGATACGCAGTATTTT
>TRBV12-3/TRBV12-4|TRBJ1-1|-|-
CASTDTTTYTEAFF
TGTGCCAGCACGGATACAACAACCTACACTGAAGCTTTCTTT
>TRBV3-1|TRBJ2-1|few|TRBD2
CASSQALSGRSHEQFF
TGTGCCAGCAGCCAAGCCCTCAGCGGGAGGTCCCATGAGCAGTTCTTC
>TRBV12-3/TRBV12-4|TRBJ2-3|-|TRBD1
CASSANVGAGRQGEDTQYF
TGTGCCAGCAGTGCCAACGTAGGCGCCGGTCGGCAGGGGGAAGATACGCAGTATTTT
>TRBV10-1|TRBJ2-3|few|-
CASSESQRWDTQYF
TGCGCCAGCAGTGAGTCGCAGCGTTGGGATACGCAGTATTTT
>TRBV20-1|TRBJ2-5|-|TRBD1
CSARPGGLETQYF
TGCAGTGCTAGGCCAGGGGGCTTGGAGACCCAGTACTTC
>TRBV12-3/TRBV12-4|TRBJ1-4|-|TRBD1
CASSPTGSVRKLFF
TGTGCCAGCAGCCCGACAGGGTCTGTGCGAAAACTGTTTTTT
>TRBV7-9|TRBJ1-2|few|-
CASSLRPTGYTF
TGTGCCAGCAGCCTCCGGCCTACGGGCTACACCTTC
>TRBV30|TRBJ2-7|-|TRBD1
CAWTPGQAYEQYF
TGTGCCTGGACACCGGGACAGGCCTACGAGCAGTACTTC
>TRBV12-3/TRBV12-4|TRBJ2-5|few|-
CASSFIPQETQYF
TGTGCCAGCAGTTTCATTCCCCAAGAGACCCAGTACTTC
>TRBV20-1|TRBJ2-4|-|TRBD1
CSARDRVGAKNIQYF
TGCAGTGCTCGAGACAGGGTAGGGGCCAAAAACATTCAGTACTTC
>TRBV28|TRBJ2-7|-|TRBD1
CASSFGDRGRYEQYF
TGTGCCAGCAGTTTCGGCGACAGGGGGCGATACGAGCAGTACTTC
>TRBV11-2|TRBJ2-3|few|-
CASSSAGGLTTDTQYF
TGTGCCAGCAGCTCCGCCGGAGGGCTGACCACAGATACGCAGTATTTT
>TRBV24-1|TRBJ1-3|-|-
CATSDRTGRSSGNTIYF
TGTGCCACCAGTGATCGAACCGGACGAAGCTCTGGAAACACCATATATTTT
>TRBV5-1|TRBJ1-2|few|-
CASSLVSPQSVYGYTF
TGCGCCAGCAGCTTGGTTTCCCCTCAGTCGGTTTATGGCTACACCTTC
>TRBV7-9|TRBJ2-6|many|TRBD1
CASSLASMRTGFAGANVLTF
TGTGCCAGCAGCTTAGCATCGATGCGGACAGGGTTCGCTGGGGCCAACGTCCTGACTTTC
>TRBV6-1|TRBJ2-7|-|-
CASSAGQGPTYEQYF
TGTGCCAGCAGCGCAGGGCAGGGGCCCACCTACGAGCAGTACTTC
>TRBV6-1|TRBJ2-7|few|TRBD1
CASIIGQGAREQYF
TGTGCCAGCATAATAGGACAGGGGGCGCGGGAGCAGTACTTC
>TRBV7-2|TRBJ2-1|-|TRBD2
CASSEQASGPDEQFF
TGTGCCAGCAGCGAGCAGGCTAGCGGCCCGGATGAGCAGTTCTTC
>TRBV7-3|TRBJ2-1|once|TRBD2
CASSFPPSGGYNEQFF
TGTGCCAGCAGCTTCCCTCCTAGCGGGGGTTACAATGAGCAGTTCTTC
>TRBV4-3|TRBJ2-7|many|-
CASSQYLATIYEQYF
TGCGCCAGCAGCCAGTATCTAGCTACCATCTACGAGCAGTACTTC
>TRBV7-2|TRBJ2-1|many|TRBD2
CASSLGLAGPPYEQFF
TGTGCCAGCAGCTTAGGGTTAGCGGGGCCCCCATATGAGCAGTTCTTC
>TRBV7-6|TRBJ2-3|-|TRBD2
CASSAGLAGGADTQYF
TGTGCCAGCAGCGCCGGACTAGCGGGAGGGGCAGATACGCAGTATTTT
>TRBV3-1|TRBJ2-1|-|TRBD1
CVSSQGVGTGFYNEQFF
TGTGTCAGCAGCCAAGGAGTCGGGACAGGGTTCTACAATGAGCAGTTCTTC
>TRBV5-5|TRBJ2-5|many|TRBD2
CASSGLLAGGQETQYF
TGTGCCAGCAGTGGGTTGCTAGCGGGAGGTCAAGAGACCCAGTACTTC
>TRBV4-1|TRBJ2-2|-|TRBD2
CASSPLPTSGRAMIVTGELFF
TGCGCCAGCAGCCCCCTCCCGACTAGCGGGAGGGCCATGATAGTAACAGGGGAGCTGTTTTTT
>TRBV6-2/TRBV6-3|TRBJ2-7|few|-
CASSYSQDAGYYEQYF
TGTGCCAGCAGTTACTCCCAGGATGCAGGGTACTACGAGCAGTACTTC
>TRBV10-3|TRBJ1-5|many|-
CAISDGQGNQPQHF
TGTGCCATCAGTGACGGGCAGGGTAATCAGCCCCAGCATTTT
>TRBV29-1|TRBJ1-2|few|TRBD1
CSVEDRGTENYGYTF
TGCAGCGTTGAGGACAGGGGCACTGAGAACTATGGCTACACCTTC
>TRBV12-3/TRBV12-4|TRBJ1-2|-|-
CASSLRLGMSGYTF
TGTGCCAGCAGTTTGCGGCTAGGGATGAGTGGCTACACCTTC
>TRBV12-3/TRBV12-4|TRBJ1-4|few|-
CASTSPSQDEKLFF
TGTGCCAGCACCTCCCCGAGTCAGGATGAAAAACTGTTTTTT
>TRBV20-1|TRBJ1-1|few|TRBD1
CSARSRGTESNTEAFF
TGCAGTGCTAGATCTAGGGGGACAGAGTCGAACACTGAAGCTTTCTTT
>TRBV29-1|TRBJ2-7|few|TRBD2
CSAARAGATYEQYF
TGCAGCGCTGCCAGGGCGGGAGCCACCTACGAGCAGTACTTC
>TRBV29-1|TRBJ2-1|-|TRBD1
CSYKKGGRETQFF
TGCAGCTACAAGAAAGGGGGCAGGGAGACCCAGTTCTTC
>TRBV5-4|TRBJ2-3|-|-
CASSPSPVTDTQYF
TGTGCCAGCAGCCCGAGTCCCGTCACAGATACGCAGTATTTT
>TRBV5-6|TRBJ1-4|-|-
CASSSTGEGDEKLFF
TGTGCCAGCAGCTCGACTGGGGAGGGTGATGAAAAACTGTTTTTT
>TRBV7-7|TRBJ2-5|-|-
CASSQSSSLETQYF
TGTGCCAGCAGCCAATCAAGTAGTCTGGAGACCCAGTACTTC
>TRBV19|TRBJ2-3|-|-
CASTPQDPADTQYF
TGTGCCAGTACCCCACAGGACCCCGCAGATACGCAGTATTTT
>TRBV5-1|TRBJ2-7|many|-
CASSLEGREQYF
TGTGCCAGCAGCTTAGAGGGGAGGGAGCAGTACTTC
>TRBV28|TRBJ2-5|few|-
CASRVGVKETQYF
TGTGCCAGCAGGGTGGGAGTGAAAGAGACCCAGTACTTC
>TRBV7-2|TRBJ2-1|few|TRBD2
CASSQGLAGVYEQFF
TGTGCCAGCAGCCAGGGACTAGCGGGAGTGTATGAGCAGTTCTTC
>TRBV10-3|TRBJ1-1|few|TRBD1
CAIRTGLDTEAFF
TGTGCCATTCGGACAGGGTTGGATACTGAAGCTTTCTTT
>TRBV6-5|TRBJ1-2|few|TRBD1
CASSTPGQGAYGYTF
TGTGCCAGCAGTACCCCGGGACAGGGGGCTTATGGCTACACCTTC
>TRBV2|TRBJ2-2|-|TRBD2
CASKRTSGNTGELFF
TGTGCCAGCAAGCGGACTAGCGGGAACACCGGGGAGCTGTTTTTT
>TRBV24-1|TRBJ1-5|-|-
CATSDSPESNQPQHF
TGTGCCACCAGTGATTCGCCGGAGAGCAATCAGCCCCAGCATTTT
>TRBV28|TRBJ1-1|few|TRBD1
CASRTGGGTEAFF
TGTGCCAGCCGTACAGGGGGCGGAACTGAAGCTTTCTTT
>TRBV29-1|TRBJ2-7|-|TRBD2
CSVWGKSGRDYAQYF
TGCAGCGTTTGGGGCAAGAGCGGGAGGGACTACGCGCAGTACTTC
>TRBV30|TRBJ2-7|few|-
CAWSSGNSYEQYF
TGTGCCTGGAGTTCTGGGAATAGCTACGAGCAGTACTTC
>TRBV6-2/TRBV6-3|TRBJ2-3|-|-
CASNNGGQKQYF
TGTGCCAGCAATAACGGGGGGCAAAAGCAGTATTTT
>TRBV5-1|TRBJ1-1|-|TRBD1
CASSLRRGTGSTEAFF
TGCGCCAGCAGCTTACGCCGTGGGACAGGGTCCACTGAAGCTTTCTTT
>TRBV14|TRBJ2-7|once|TRBD1
CASSQDTAGTGNEQYF
TGTGCCAGCAGCCAAGACACGGCCGGGACAGGGAACGAGCAGTACTTC
>TRBV12-3/TRBV12-4|TRBJ2-7|-|TRBD1
CASSLPSGGAPYEQYF
TGTGCCAGCAGTTTACCCTCAGGGGGCGCCCCCTACGAGCAGTACTTC